This T cell receptor beta chain was found in a study of cytomegalovirus exposure and HLA in healthy donors. PCR used 60 Vbeta primers and 13 Jbeta primers. Clones were sequenced by immunoSEQ multiplex PCR, and TCRdb holds only the in-frame ones, with some missing. The repertoire holds about 150,000 clones, with over 60% as singletons. Study outcomes and limitations: TCR beta V- and J-gene trimming, according to a later analysis, was linked to a missense DCLRE1C variant.

The CDR3 sequence is 15 residues long. Per the germline V gene, CDR1 is SGDLS and CDR2 is YYNGEE. V lost 4 bases, J lost 6 bases, and 6 bases stayed unmatched. This clone came up a few times. Its target is unknown. The TCR was taken from a woman in her fifties or sixties in good health and CMV-seronegative. The rearrangement joins TRBV9 to TRBJ2-3, with 12 positions matching TRBD2. Input material: PBMCs. The CDR3 loop is CASSLTSGGIDTQYF. The CDR3 coding sequence is TGTGCCAGCAGCCTTACTAGCGGGGGGATCGATACGCAGTATTTT.